The 29 T cell receptor beta chains given below trace back to one sample, sequenced in a study of T cells in Graves' hyperthyroidism and ophthalmopathy. It was RNA transcripts that yielded the amplified TCR beta CDR3 regions. Initially, a first-round RT-PCR of the TCR CDR3 employed the HTBI primer set. A single record per CDR3 protein comes from TCRdb applying MiXCR to the multiplex PCR reads. The sample shows 310,000 or so distinct CDR3 sequences, about 18% of them seen only once. The sample comprised blood. Every receptor here comes from a woman aged 55-69 years with Graves' ophthalmopathy.

This clonotype appeared many times. CDR3 DNA sequence: TGTGCCAGCAGCCGGGACAGGGCCTACAATGAGCAGTTCTTC. This encodes CASSRDRAYNEQFF. The chain couples TRBV7-2 to TRBJ2-1, with 9 bases that match TRBD1. CDR3 length: 14 residues. Germline-derived CDR1 and CDR2 are SGHTA and FQGNSA. Germline trimming cut 5 bases from V and 2 bases from J; bases unmatched to any gene: 1.

There are many counts of this clonotype. The rearrangement uses TRBV29-1 and TRBJ2-3; the match to TRBD2 covers 13 bases. With V trimmed by 6 bases and J by 5 bases, 8 bases remained unmatched. The length of the CDR3 is 15 residues. Germline assignment: CDR1 SQVTM and CDR2 ANQGSEA. The CDR3 DNA sequence: TGCAGCGTCCCAGGACTAGCGGGAGCGGTAGATACGCAGTATTTT. Its translation: CSVPGLAGAVDTQYF.

This clonotype was observed many times. The V call is TRBV7-8, the J call TRBJ2-7; D might be TRBD2 (5 bases). With 4 bases removed from V and 2 bases from J, the gap between germline ends came to 9 bases. CDR3 length: 13 residues. The germline gives CDR1 SGHVS, CDR2 FQNEAQ. The CDR3 region has the DNA TGTGCCAGCAGCTGGCGACTAACCTACGAGCAGTACTTC. It specifies CASSWRLTYEQYF.

This clonotype occurred many times. The chain is built from TRBV20-1 and TRBJ1-2; 7 bases align to TRBD1. Germline assignment: CDR1 DFQATT and CDR2 SNEGSKA (reference sequence). V lost 5 bases to trimming and J lost 4 bases; unmatched junction nucleotides: 4. This CDR3 spans 12 amino acids. The CDR3 loop is CSAARDSYGYTF. The DNA of the CDR3 is TGCAGTGCTGCCCGGGACAGCTATGGCTACACCTTC.

This clonotype was found many times. The chain has TRBV4-3 and TRBJ2-2; D is ambiguous. Germline V gives CDR1 LGHNA, CDR2 YSLEER. This CDR3 is built from 14 residues. V was trimmed by 1 base and J by 6 bases, leaving 9 bases between them. The CDR3 protein is CASSQGGSPGELFF. CDR3 DNA: TGCGCCAGCAGCCAAGGGGGTAGCCCCGGGGAGCTGTTTTTT.

This clonotype was recorded many times. This chain links TRBV6-1 with TRBJ2-1; weak D call: TRBD2 (6 bases). The V gene's germline CDR1 is MNHNS and CDR2 SASEGT. Trimming removed 5 bases at V and 0 bases at J, with 14 bases between. The CDR3 is 16 residues long. The CDR3 DNA is TGTGCCAGCAGTCTCAACCTAGCGAACTCCTACAATGAGCAGTTCTTC. Translated, it gives CASSLNLANSYNEQFF.

This clonotype was recorded at least ten times. The chain recombines TRBV6-1 with TRBJ2-1; D is ambiguous. Deletions cut 6 bases from V and 9 bases from J, with 15 bases between. The length of the CDR3 is 13 residues. Germline V gene lookup returns CDR1 MNHNS and CDR2 SASEGT. The CDR3 here is CASSPQADGEQFF. The DNA of the CDR3 is TGTGCCAGCAGCCCCCAGGCAGATGGTGAGCAGTTCTTC.

This clonotype appeared many times. The rearrangement uses TRBV11-2 and TRBJ2-5, with D perhaps matching TRBD2 (6 bases). The length of the CDR3 is 18 residues. From germline, CDR1 is SGHAT and CDR2 FQNNGV. The germline V and J ends were trimmed by 5 bases and 2 bases, with 24 bases remaining between them. CDR3 residues: CASSQKVRLDSWQETQYF. In DNA, the CDR3 is TGTGCCAGCAGCCAAAAAGTCCGACTAGATAGTTGGCAAGAGACCCAGTACTTC.

The chain combines TRBV10-3 with TRBJ2-5; no clear D gene. This CDR3 is built from 13 residues. The V end was cut by 4 bases, the J end by 5 bases, with 11 bases between. CDR1 and CDR2 from the germline V gene are ENHRY and SYGVKD. CDR3 DNA: TGTGCCATCAGTGGAAATATCCGGGAGACCCAGTACTTC. Protein product: CAISGNIRETQYF.

This clonotype was seen only a few times. The chain joins TRBV6-1 to TRBJ1-5, with 7 positions matching TRBD1. Germline V gene data show CDR1 as MNHNS and CDR2 as SASEGT. The length of the CDR3 is 15 residues. Germline trimming cut 6 bases from V and 3 bases from J; bases unmatched to any gene: 8. The CDR3 DNA follows: TGTGCCAGCAGAAACCGGGACAGCTACAATCAGCCCCAGCATTTT. Amino acids: CASRNRDSYNQPQHF.

This clonotype was counted a few times. The chain carries TRBV9 and TRBJ1-2; TRBD1 agrees at 8 bases. In germline, CDR1 is SGDLS, CDR2 YYNGEE. The CDR3 extends over 15 amino acids. The ends lost 4 bases at V and 0 bases at J; junction bases unmatched: 5. CDR3 loop: CASSRQGIANYGYTF. In DNA form, the CDR3 reads TGTGCCAGCAGCCGACAGGGGATAGCTAACTATGGCTACACCTTC.

This clonotype occurred many times. The V and J genes are TRBV28 and TRBJ2-1, with TRBD2 matching over 7 bases. The junction had 11 bases not matched to a gene; V was cut back by 6 bases and J by 3 bases. The CDR3 is made up of 16 amino acids. Germline lookup yields CDR1 MDHEN and CDR2 SYDVKM. This chain's CDR3 is CASSSLLATNYNEQFF. CDR3 bases: TGTGCCAGCAGCTCGTTACTAGCGACTAACTACAATGAGCAGTTCTTC. The full variable domain, completed using reference TRBV28 and TRBJ2-1, is DVKVTQSSRYLVKRTGEKVFLECVQDMDHENMFWYRQDPGLGLRLIYFSYDVKMKEKGDIPEGYSVSREKKERFSLILESASTNQTSMYLCASSSLLATNYNEQFFGPGTRLTVL.

This clonotype came up a few times. The chain has TRBV10-3 and TRBJ1-1; D gene uncertain. Looked up from germline, CDR1 is ENHRY and CDR2 is SYGVKD. The V gene lost 0 bases and the J gene lost 0 bases, with 5 bases spanning the gap. This CDR3 is 14 amino acids long. The CDR3 spells CAISESRMNTEAFF. For the CDR3, the DNA is TGTGCCATCAGTGAGTCCAGAATGAACACTGAAGCTTTCTTT.

There are many counts of this clonotype. V and J are TRBV20-1 and TRBJ2-5; TRBD1 matches at 9 bases. The CDR3 consists of 17 residues. V was pared by 4 bases and J by 5 bases, with 17 bases of the junction left unmatched. CDR1 and CDR2 from the germline V gene are DFQATT and SNEGSKA (reference sequence). CDR3 region: CSAKGLIGTGWRETQYF. The CDR3 DNA reads TGCAGTGCTAAAGGCCTGATCGGGACAGGGTGGCGGGAGACCCAGTACTTC.

The chain joins TRBV4-2 to TRBJ2-6; 9 positions agree with TRBD1. The germline V gene has CDR1 LGHNA and CDR2 YNFKEQ. V dropped 1 base and J dropped 0; count of bases not matched to a gene: 7. This CDR3 is built from 19 residues. The CDR3 loop is CASSQVGGDRVSGANVLTF. CDR3 bases: TGTGCCAGCAGCCAAGTAGGAGGGGACAGGGTCTCTGGGGCCAACGTCCTGACTTTC.

This clonotype was seen ten or more times. The chain employs TRBV10-3 and TRBJ2-7; D is unresolved. CDR3 length equals 11 residues. Trimming left V 3 bases short and J 8 bases short, with 8 bases between. Germline V gene data show CDR1 as ENHRY and CDR2 as SYGVKD. CDR3 DNA: TGTGCCATCAGTGAAACAGAAAAGCAGTACTTC. It codes for CAISETEKQYF.

The V gene is TRBV29-1, the J gene TRBJ2-7; D may be TRBD2 (6 bases). Trimming shortened V by 7 bases and J by 5 bases, and 15 bases separated the two germline ends. The germline gives CDR1 SQVTM, CDR2 ANQGSEA. The CDR3 extends over 12 amino acids. The CDR3 is CSGGDGVHEQYF. The CDR3 DNA reads TGCAGCGGGGGGGATGGTGTTCACGAGCAGTACTTC.

This clonotype has a handful of counts. The chain is built from TRBV30 and TRBJ2-7; 9 bases line up with TRBD2. V shed 2 bases, J shed 5 bases, and the junction held 10 bases outside the gene matches. The CDR3 is made up of 15 amino acids. Per germline, CDR1 GTSNPN and CDR2 SVGIG (reference sequence). The CDR3 DNA reads as TGTGCCTGGAGTAGAGCGGGAGGTTTTTTGGACGAGCAGTACTTC. This gives the protein CAWSRAGGFLDEQYF.

This chain uses TRBV19 with TRBJ1-3, with D unclear. CDR1 and CDR2 from the germline V gene are LNHDA and SQIVND (reference sequence). The V gene lost 4 bases and the J gene lost 0 bases, with 13 bases spanning the gap. The CDR3 has 16 amino acids. The CDR3 here is CASSTPRRSSGNTIYF. CDR3 DNA: TGTGCCAGTAGTACCCCTCGGCGGAGCTCTGGAAACACCATATATTTT.

As for this clonotype: Mismatch with germline at one junction end may stem from a read error. The CDR3, as DNA: TGTGCCATCAGTGACAGGGACACGCCGTCCTACGAGCAGTACTTC. It yields the protein CAISDRDTPSYEQYF. The V call is TRBV12-3 or TRBV12-4, the J call TRBJ2-7, with TRBD1 matching 7 bases. The CDR3 sequence is 15 residues long.

This clonotype was observed a single time. The chain combines TRBV20-1 with TRBJ1-1, with 8 bases that match TRBD1. Trimming removed 3 bases from V and 3 bases from J; junction bases left unmatched: 3. This CDR3 has 13 residues. The V gene's germline CDR1 is DFQATT and CDR2 SNEGSKA (reference sequence). This CDR3 is CSARGRGHTEAFF. DNA for the CDR3: TGCAGTGCTAGGGGCAGGGGGCACACTGAAGCTTTCTTT.

This clonotype has at least ten counts. This chain uses TRBV6-1 with TRBJ1-5, with D possibly being TRBD1 (5 bases). CDR3 length: 13 amino acids. Trimming left V 7 bases short and J 5 bases short, with 12 bases between. Germline CDR1 and CDR2: MNHNS and SASEGT. DNA for the CDR3: TGTGCCAGCACTGACAGAGTGGATCAGCCCCAGCATTTT. As protein: CASTDRVDQPQHF.

The sample holds a few counts of this clonotype. The chain has TRBV6-1 and TRBJ1-6, with D hard to call. Germline V CDR1 and CDR2: MNHNS, SASEGT. V shed 6 bases and J shed 0 bases, with 9 bases lying between them. The CDR3 covers 15 residues. The CDR3 nucleotides read TGTGCCAGCAGAACGGGGAGCTCCTATAATTCACCCCTCCACTTT. Translated: CASRTGSSYNSPLHF.

This chain joins TRBV19 and TRBJ2-2, with 10 bases identical to TRBD2. After removal of 7 bases from V and 6 bases from J, the junction contained 8 bases not matched to a gene. There are 15 residues in the CDR3. Per the germline V gene, CDR1 is LNHDA and CDR2 is SQIVND (reference sequence). CDR3 in amino acids: CASTRQLAGAGELFF. The CDR3 bases are TGTGCCAGTACCCGGCAGCTAGCGGGAGCCGGGGAGCTGTTTTTT.

The sample holds many counts of this clonotype. The rearrangement uses TRBV7-2 and TRBJ2-5; the match to TRBD2 covers 9 bases. V lost 4 bases, J lost 7 bases, and 13 bases stayed unmatched. From germline, CDR1 is SGHTA and CDR2 FQGNSA. This CDR3 has 16 residues. CDR3 in DNA: TGTGCCAGCAGCTCCTCGACTAGCGGCGCCGTAGGGACCCAGTACTTC. Protein: CASSSSTSGAVGTQYF. Full variable domain (remainder filled in from reference TRBV7-2 and TRBJ2-5): GAGVSQSPSNKVTEKGKDVELRCDPISGHTALYWYRQSLGQGLEFLIYFQGNSAPDKSGLPSDRFSAERTGGSVSTLTIQRTQQEDSAVYLCASSSSTSGAVGTQYFGPGTRLLVL.

This clonotype was recorded at least ten times. The V and J genes are TRBV7-8 and TRBJ2-5; 10 positions match TRBD1. This CDR3 comprises 13 residues. Germline V lookup: CDR1 SGHVS, CDR2 FQNEAQ. V was clipped by 3 bases and J by 7 bases; unmatched bases: 2. The CDR3 spells CASSFGTGVTQYF. CDR3 nucleotides: TGTGCCAGCAGCTTTGGGACAGGGGTGACCCAGTACTTC.

This clonotype was recorded at least ten times. The gene calls are TRBV11-3 and TRBJ2-1; D ambiguous. V gave up 1 base and J gave up 7 bases, with 11 bases separating them. This CDR3 comprises 14 residues. Germline-derived CDR1 and CDR2 are SGHNT and YENEEA. CDR3: CASSLAPVENEQFF. CDR3 nucleotide sequence: TGTGCCAGCAGCTTAGCCCCTGTTGAGAATGAGCAGTTCTTC.

This clonotype was seen many times. The J gene is TRBJ2-7, the V gene TRBV5-1; 13 nucleotides agree with TRBD2. Germline CDR1 is SGHRS and CDR2 is YFSETQ. With V trimmed by 0 bases and J by 5 bases, 11 bases remained unmatched. The CDR3 is made up of 18 amino acids. As DNA, the CDR3 is TGCGCCAGCAGCTTGGAGCGGACTAGCGGGGGATCCAGAAACGAGCAGTACTTC. It encodes CASSLERTSGGSRNEQYF.

This chain connects TRBV11-1 to TRBJ2-1; D may be TRBD1 or TRBD2 (6 bases each). The germline gives CDR1 SGHAT, CDR2 FQDESV (reference sequence). The CDR3 sequence is 13 residues long. The germline V and J ends were trimmed by 8 bases and 6 bases, with 14 bases remaining between them. The CDR3 DNA reads as TGTGCCAGCGAGGGGGGTGTCTCCAATGAGCAGTTCTTC. It codes for CASEGGVSNEQFF.